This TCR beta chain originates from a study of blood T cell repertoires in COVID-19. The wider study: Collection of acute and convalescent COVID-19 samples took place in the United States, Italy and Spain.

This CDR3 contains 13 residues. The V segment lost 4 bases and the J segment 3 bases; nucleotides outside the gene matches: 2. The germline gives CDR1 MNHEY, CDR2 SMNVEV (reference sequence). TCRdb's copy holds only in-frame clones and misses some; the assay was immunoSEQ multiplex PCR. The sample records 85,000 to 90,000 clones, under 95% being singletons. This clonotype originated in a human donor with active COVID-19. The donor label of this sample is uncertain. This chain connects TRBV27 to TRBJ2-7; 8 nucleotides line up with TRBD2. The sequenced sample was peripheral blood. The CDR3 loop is CASSSGRGYEQYF. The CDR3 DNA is TGTGCCAGCAGTTCCGGGAGGGGCTACGAGCAGTACTTC.